The rows below give T cell receptor beta chains drawn from one sample of a study of control samples from healthy donors and cancer patients. Here immunoSEQ multiplex PCR was the method, and the copy in TCRdb shows in-frame clones only, minus some. The profile shows roughly 120,000 clones, approximately 90% of them singletons. Source material: blood. The receptors were gathered from an older woman in good health. CDR3s include the opening cysteine and the closing phenylalanine or tryptophan. D genes are given only for firm matches. Only part of the rows carry a size: once, few, many, or a class if the clone is expanded.

14 | TRBJ2-3 | . | . | TRBV6-6 | TGTGCCAGCAGTTTACCCCAGGGTACAGATACGCAGTATTTT | CASSLPQGTDTQYF
13 | TRBJ2-6 | . | . | TRBV29-1 | TGCAGCGTTGAAGGGTCTGGGGCCAACGTCCTGACTTTC | CSVEGSGANVLTF
17 | TRBJ1-4 | . | . | TRBV4-1 | TGCGCCAGCAGCCAAGAGGGGTGGGCGGTGGGGTATGAAAAACTGTTTTTT | CASSQEGWAVGYEKLFF
11 | TRBJ1-1 | . | . | TRBV20-1 | TGCAGTGCGGCTCAGGGCAATGAAGCTTTCTTT | CSAAQGNEAFF
14 | TRBJ1-5 | . | few | TRBV3-1/TRBV3-2 | TGTGCCAGCAGCCAAGTGGCAGGGCGGCAGCCCCAGCATTTT | CASSQVAGRQPQHF
15 | TRBJ2-1 | TRBD2 | . | TRBV3-1/TRBV3-2 | TGTGCCAGCAGCCCGGGACTAGCGGGGGAGGATGAGCAGTTCTTC | CASSPGLAGEDEQFF
17 | TRBJ2-3 | . | . | TRBV24-1 | TGTGCCACCAGTGATTCCCCCGGGCTGATAAACACAGATACGCAGTATTTT | CATSDSPGLINTDTQYF
14 | TRBJ2-5 | . | few | TRBV5-8 | TGTGCCAGCAGCGCCTGGGCAGCCCCCTATACCCAGTACTTC | CASSAWAAPYTQYF
14 | TRBJ1-2 | . | . | TRBV19 | TGTGCCAGTAGTCCGGGGAGAGCTAACTATGGCTACACCTTC | CASSPGRANYGYTF
15 | TRBJ1-4 | . | . | TRBV7-6 | TGTGCCAGCAGTTACATCGGGATAACTAATGAAAAACTGTTTTTT | CASSYIGITNEKLFF
15 | TRBJ1-6 | . | . | TRBV6-1 | TGTGCCAGCAGTGAAGCGGGGGGGTTGGGTTCACCCCTCCACTTT | CASSEAGGLGSPLHF
13 | TRBJ1-1 | . | . | TRBV6-5 | TGTGCCAGCAGATTTCAATCGGGGGGGATTGCTTTCTTT | CASRFQSGGIAFF
13 | TRBJ2-1 | . | . | TRBV7-2 | TGTGCCATAGGCCGGTCCTCCTACAATGAGCAGTTCTTC | CAIGRSSYNEQFF
13 | TRBJ1-1 | TRBD1 | . | TRBV3-1/TRBV3-2 | TGTGCCAGCAGCCTAGACAGGGGCCCTGAAGCTTTCTTT | CASSLDRGPEAFF
19 | TRBJ1-5 | TRBD1 | . | TRBV19 | TGTGCCAGTAGCCCATTCCGGGACAGGGGAAGGTATAGCAATCAGCCCCAGCATTTT | CASSPFRDRGRYSNQPQHF
16 | TRBJ1-2 | . | . | TRBV18 | TGTGCCAGCTCAACACAGGCTCCGCCGGGCTTCGGCGGCTACACCTTC | CASSTQAPPGFGGYTF
16 | TRBJ2-5 | TRBD2 | once | TRBV4-2 | TGTGCCAGCAGCCAAGATCCCGGAGGCGGGGGAGAGACCCAGTACTTC | CASSQDPGGGGETQYF
13 | TRBJ1-6 | TRBD1 | . | TRBV9 | TGTGCCACCACGACAGGGGTTAATTCACCCCTCCACTTT | CATTTGVNSPLHF
16 | TRBJ2-3 | TRBD2 | . | TRBV7-3 | TGTGCCAGCAGCTCACTTTCTAGCGGGGGGGCCGGTACGCAGTATTTT | CASSSLSSGGAGTQYF
14 | TRBJ1-2 | . | . | TRBV5-1 | TGCGCCAGCAGCTTGGAGGGACGGTTCTATGGCTACACCTTC | CASSLEGRFYGYTF
15 | TRBJ2-5 | TRBD2 | . | TRBV19 | TGTGCCAGTAGCCCTAGCGGGGGAGGGCAAGAGACCCAGTACTTC | CASSPSGGGQETQYF
12 | TRBJ1-2 | . | . | TRBV5-5 | TGTGCCAGCAGCCCTTCATACTATGGCTACACCTTC | CASSPSYYGYTF
17 | TRBJ1-5 | . | once | TRBV7-2 | TGTGCCAGCAGCCCCTCACCAGGACAATCGGGCAATCAGCCCCAGCATTTT | CASSPSPGQSGNQPQHF
13 | TRBJ2-5 | . | . | TRBV6-5 | TGTGCCAGCAGTTACTTAGGACAAGAGACCCAGTACTTC | CASSYLGQETQYF
16 | TRBJ2-7 | . | few | TRBV21-1 | TGTGCCAGCAGCAATCTCCCCGACAGGGGGCGAGACGAGCAGTACTTC | CASSNLPDRGRDEQYF
13 | TRBJ1-2 | . | . | TRBV5-1 | TGCGCCAGCAGCTTGGCGCAGTTCTATGGCTACACCTTC | CASSLAQFYGYTF
18 | TRBJ2-2 | TRBD1 | . | TRBV5-1 | TGCGCCAGCAGCTTGGTTATACCGGGACAGGGGAACACCGGGGAGCTGTTTTTT | CASSLVIPGQGNTGELFF
15 | TRBJ2-7 | . | . | TRBV6-5 | TGTGCCAGCAGAGCCCCAGGGGCGTCGTACTACGAGCAGTACTTC | CASRAPGASYYEQYF
16 | TRBJ1-1 | . | . | TRBV5-5 | TGTGCCAGCAGCGACCCGACAGGACGTCTTACCACTGAAGCTTTCTTT | CASSDPTGRLTTEAFF
16 | TRBJ1-4 | TRBD1 | . | TRBV5-1 | TGCGCCAGCAGCTTGCGGTCAGGGGGCCGTAATGAAAAACTGTTTTTT | CASSLRSGGRNEKLFF
17 | TRBJ2-3 | TRBD2 | . | TRBV2 | TGTGCCAGCAGTGAAGCGTACGGCGGGGGGGGCGCAGATACGCAGTATTTT | CASSEAYGGGGADTQYF
11 | TRBJ1-1 | . | . | TRBV2 | TGTGCCAGCAGTGAAGGGGGAGAAGCTTTCTTT | CASSEGGEAFF
14 | TRBJ1-6 | . | . | TRBV5-5 | TGTGCCAGCAGCCACGGACTGGATAATTCACCCCTCCACTTT | CASSHGLDNSPLHF
12 | TRBJ2-4 | . | . | TRBV12-3/TRBV12-4 | TGTGCCAGCAGTTTCGGCGGAAACATTCAGTACTTC | CASSFGGNIQYF
12 | TRBJ1-1 | TRBD1 | . | TRBV19 | TGTGCCAGTTGGACAGGGCGCACTGAAGCTTTCTTT | CASWTGRTEAFF
17 | TRBJ1-1 | . | . | TRBV7-2 | TGTGCCAGCAGCCCACGGTCCTTGCGCTTCATGAACACTGAAGCTTTCTTT | CASSPRSLRFMNTEAFF
16 | TRBJ2-1 | TRBD2 | . | TRBV5-1 | TGCGCCAGCAGCTTGGGCAGCGGGGGGGCCTCAGATGAGCAGTTCTTC | CASSLGSGGASDEQFF
15 | TRBJ2-7 | TRBD1 | . | TRBV10-3 | TGTGCCATCAGTGAGCCTGGGACAGCAACCTACGAGCAGTACTTC | CAISEPGTATYEQYF
18 | TRBJ2-7 | TRBD2 | . | TRBV5-4 | TGTGCCAGCAGCCCGGGACTAGCGGGGGGGTCTAGCTCCTACGAGCAGTACTTC | CASSPGLAGGSSSYEQYF
15 | TRBJ2-3 | TRBD2 | . | TRBV7-9 | TGTGCCAGCAGCTTCCTAGCGGGGGGGGCAGATACGCAGTATTTT | CASSFLAGGADTQYF
15 | TRBJ2-7 | TRBD1 | . | TRBV5-6 | TGTGCCAGCAGCAGAGGACAGGGGGCGTCCTACGAGCAGTACTTC | CASSRGQGASYEQYF
13 | TRBJ1-4 | TRBD1 | . | TRBV2 | TGTGCCAGCACGGGGACAGGGAACGAAAAACTGTTTTTT | CASTGTGNEKLFF
17 | TRBJ1-3 | . | . | TRBV4-1 | TGCGCCAGCAGCCCCCAAGGGACATCCATATTTGTGGACACCATATATTTT | CASSPQGTSIFVDTIYF
15 | TRBJ1-1 | . | . | TRBV10-3 | TGTGCCATCAGGTGGGGGAACAGGGAGAACACTGAAGCTTTCTTT | CAIRWGNRENTEAFF
12 | TRBJ2-3 | . | . | TRBV18 | TGTGCCAGCTCACCAAGCCGCGATACGCAGTATTTT | CASSPSRDTQYF
15 | TRBJ2-2 | . | . | TRBV19 | TGTGCCAGTAGTATAGGGCAGGGGAACACCGGGGAGCTGTTTTTT | CASSIGQGNTGELFF
14 | TRBJ2-5 | TRBD2 | . | TRBV18 | TGTGCCAGCTCACCGCGGGGGGCGGATCCTTACCAGTACTTC | CASSPRGADPYQYF
15 | TRBJ2-5 | TRBD1 | once | TRBV3-1/TRBV3-2 | TGTGCCAGCAGCCAAGGGACAGGGAGGAAGGAGACCCAGTACTTC | CASSQGTGRKETQYF
15 | TRBJ2-2 | . | . | TRBV27 | TGTGCCAGCAGTTCGCACGGGGGGCCCCAGGGGGAGCTGTTTTTT | CASSSHGGPQGELFF